Below, 30 T cell receptor beta chains from the same sample are listed, as sequenced in a study of T cells after yellow fever vaccination. A single record per CDR3 protein comes from TCRdb applying MiXCR to the 5' RACE reads. The table lists over 130,000 distinct CDR3 sequences, more than 6% of them singletons, with roughly 0.76% in the top ten. The sequences come from CD4+ T cells sorted from PBMCs, collected 5 days after the yellow fever booster vaccination. The receptors stem from a man aged 25 to 40 who received the YFV17D yellow fever vaccine.

This clonotype was detected ten times or more. The chain links TRBV7-8 to TRBJ2-7, with 13 bases fitting TRBD2. The germline V gene encodes CDR1 SGHVS and CDR2 FQNEAQ. This CDR3 comprises 15 residues. Trimming cost V 4 bases and J 4 bases; bases outside gene matches: 4. CDR3 in amino acids: CASSWTSGSPYEQYF. The CDR3 nucleotides read TGTGCCAGCAGCTGGACTAGCGGGAGCCCGTACGAGCAGTACTTC.

About this clonotype itself: This sequence may be a read error, since a much larger clone differs from it by one base. The DNA for the CDR3 is TGCAGCGTCGACCGAGGAGGGAGGGCGGAGTCAGATACGCAGTATTTT. This gives the protein CSVDRGGRAESDTQYF. The V call is TRBV29-1, the J call TRBJ2-3, with 7 bases matching TRBD2. There are 16 residues in the CDR3. Trimming cost V 6 bases and J 4 bases; bases outside gene matches: 16. CDR1 is SQVTM, CDR2 ANQGSEA, per germline.

This clonotype was picked up many times. The chain is built from TRBV12-3 or TRBV12-4 and TRBJ2-5; 11 bases line up with TRBD2. The CDR3 is 15 amino acids. Trimming cost V 5 bases and J 4 bases; bases outside gene matches: 6. The CDR3 sequence: CASSELAGVAETQYF. The CDR3 DNA is TGTGCCAGCAGTGAACTAGCGGGAGTGGCAGAGACCCAGTACTTC.

This clonotype has ten or more counts. This sequence joins TRBV12-3 or TRBV12-4 and TRBJ2-5, with a tentative D call TRBD2 (6 bases). Trimming took off 6 bases at V and 2 bases at J, with 10 bases between the two ends. CDR3 length equals 13 residues. The CDR3 spells CASRRDSQETQYF. CDR3 sequence (DNA): TGTGCCAGCAGGCGGGACTCACAAGAGACCCAGTACTTC.

This clonotype was counted ten times or more. The chain couples TRBV6-5 to TRBJ2-1; D is perhaps TRBD1 (6 bases). Germline CDR1 reads MNHEY; CDR2 reads SVGAGI. V was pared by 2 bases and J by 9 bases, with 17 bases between. The CDR3 sequence is 15 residues long. DNA of the CDR3: TGTGCCAGCAGTTACCCGGGACAAAGGTCCAGTGAGCAGTTCTTC. Translating it yields CASSYPGQRSSEQFF.

This clonotype appeared many times. The chain joins TRBV20-1 to TRBJ1-3, with 7 bases matching TRBD1. The CDR3 has 12 amino acids. J was trimmed by 3 bases and V by 6 bases; bases with no gene match: 2. Germline CDR1 is DFQATT and CDR2 is SNEGSKA (reference sequence). DNA for the CDR3: TGCAGTGCCCAGGGGGGTGGAAACACCATATATTTT. Protein product: CSAQGGGNTIYF.

This clonotype was picked up a small number of times. The rearrangement uses TRBV21-1 and TRBJ2-6; the D call TRBD1 from the table was never checked on the DNA. TRBV21-1 corresponds to a pseudogene. The CDR3 contains 17 residues. The CDR3, as DNA: TGTGCCAGCAGCACTCCGGGACACCCTTCGGGGGCCAACGTCCTGACTTTC. Protein: CASSTPGHPSGANVLTF.

The CDR3 sequence is CSATGQGKVPSGANVLTF. DNA of the CDR3: TGCAGTGCTACGGGACAGGGGAAGGTACCCTCTGGGGCCAACGTCCTGACTTTC. V and J are TRBV20-1 and TRBJ2-6; 10 nucleotides line up with TRBD1. This CDR3 is 18 amino acids long. V was pared by 4 bases and J by 0 bases, with 9 bases of the junction left unmatched. CDR1 and CDR2 from the germline V gene are DFQATT and SNEGSKA (reference sequence).

As concerns this clonotype: The junction does not match germline at one end; this may be a read error. The rearrangement uses TRBV2 and TRBJ2-5, with 9 nucleotides matching TRBD2. CDR1 SNHLY and CDR2 FYNNEI come from the germline V gene. This CDR3 has 19 residues. CDR3 sequence reads: CACSPHHGMRLADQETQYF. Here the CDR3 DNA reads TGTGCCTGCAGCCCACATCATGGCATGAGACTAGCGGACCAAGAGACCCAGTACTTC.

This clonotype was recorded at least ten times. J is TRBJ1-3 and V is TRBV6-5; no definite D call. The CDR3 totals 11 residues. V was trimmed by 7 bases and J by 3 bases, leaving 4 bases between them. Per germline, CDR1 MNHEY and CDR2 SVGAGI. In DNA, the CDR3 is TGTGCCAGCAAGTTTGGAAACACCATATATTTT. Amino acid sequence: CASKFGNTIYF.

This clonotype occurred a few times. The V gene is TRBV7-2, the J gene TRBJ1-5; 8 nucleotides agree with TRBD1. The CDR3 totals 15 residues. V dropped 5 bases and J dropped 6; count of bases not matched to a gene: 9. The germline V gene encodes CDR1 SGHTA and CDR2 FQGNSA. In nucleotides, the CDR3 is TGTGCCAGCAGCCTACACCAGGGGGCTGGTCAGCCCCAGCATTTT. Amino acids: CASSLHQGAGQPQHF.

This clonotype showed up many times. V usage is TRBV25-1 and J usage is TRBJ2-2; TRBD1 matches 7 bases. This CDR3 contains 14 residues. The germline V gene has CDR1 MGHDK and CDR2 SYGVNS. V lost 2 bases to trimming and J lost 8 bases; unmatched junction nucleotides: 5. The CDR3 region is CASSEDRVAGELFF. CDR3 coding DNA: TGTGCCAGCAGTGAAGACAGGGTGGCGGGGGAGCTGTTTTTT.

There are many counts of this clonotype. This chain joins TRBV5-6 and TRBJ2-2; the match to TRBD1 covers 8 bases. The CDR3 is 16 residues long. V lost 0 bases, J lost 6 bases, and 7 bases stayed unmatched. CDR1 and CDR2 from the germline V gene are SGHDT and YYEEEE. The DNA for the CDR3 is TGTGCCAGCAGCTTGGTCCGGACAGGGCGGGCCGGGGAGCTGTTTTTT. Its protein is CASSLVRTGRAGELFF.

This clonotype was detected many times. The V and J genes are TRBV18 and TRBJ1-4; D call uncertain. Germline values: CDR1 KGHSH, CDR2 LQKENI. There are 14 residues in the CDR3. V was cut by 3 bases and J by 4 bases, with 9 bases left in between. In DNA, the CDR3 is TGTGCCAGCTCACCGGTCACCGTTAATGAAAAACTGTTTTTT. This encodes CASSPVTVNEKLFF. Variable domain in full (rest from reference TRBV18 and TRBJ1-4): NAGVMQNPRHLVRRRGQEARLRCSPMKGHSHVYWYRQLPEEGLKFMVYLQKENIIDESGMPKERFSAEFPKEGPSILRIQQVVRGDSAAYFCASSPVTVNEKLFFGSGTQLSVL.

This clonotype was counted ten times or more. This chain connects TRBV28 to TRBJ2-3, with D hard to call. Trimming left V 3 bases short and J 9 bases short, with 10 bases between. Germline V gene data show CDR1 as MDHEN and CDR2 as SYDVKM. This CDR3 spans 12 amino acids. The CDR3 loop is CASSLRLGTQYF. The CDR3 coding sequence is TGTGCCAGCAGTTTGAGGCTTGGGACGCAGTATTTT.

Ten or more counts support this clonotype. The genes are TRBV12-3 or TRBV12-4 and TRBJ1-2, with D uncertain. The length of the CDR3 is 13 residues. V dropped 6 bases and J dropped 8 bases, with 16 bases sitting between them. This CDR3 is CASSSTGRNGYTF. CDR3 nucleotides: TGTGCCAGCAGCTCAACGGGGAGGAACGGCTACACCTTC.

This clonotype has at least ten counts. This chain joins TRBV4-2 and TRBJ2-5; no reliable D call. CDR1 is LGHNA, CDR2 YNFKEQ, per germline. The CDR3 is made up of 13 amino acids. Between the trimmed V and J ends, which lost 1 base and 5 bases, there was a span of 8 bases. The CDR3: CASSQAPEETQYF. The CDR3 nucleotides are TGTGCCAGCAGCCAAGCCCCGGAGGAGACCCAGTACTTC.

This clonotype showed up many times. The chain has TRBV5-1 and TRBJ2-3, with 9 bases fitting TRBD2. This CDR3 region has 14 residues. V gave up 2 bases and J gave up 4 bases; unmatched junction bases: 2. Germline V gene lookup returns CDR1 SGHRS and CDR2 YFSETQ. The chain's CDR3 is CASSFGTSPDTQYF. Here the CDR3 DNA reads TGCGCCAGCAGCTTCGGGACTAGCCCAGATACGCAGTATTTT.

This clonotype was detected many times. The J gene is TRBJ2-7, the V gene TRBV4-2; 8 nucleotides agree with TRBD2. The CDR3 totals 17 residues. With 0 bases clipped from V and 3 bases from J, the junction kept 10 bases outside the gene matches. Germline CDR1 reads LGHNA; CDR2 reads YNFKEQ. The CDR3 protein is CASSQDVGSGRFYEQYF. The CDR3 nucleotides read TGTGCCAGCAGCCAAGATGTGGGGAGCGGGAGATTCTACGAGCAGTACTTC.

The chain couples TRBV20-1 to TRBJ2-6, with D unclear. Germline CDR1 reads DFQATT; CDR2 reads SNEGSKA (reference sequence). This CDR3 is 16 amino acids long. V was pared by 1 base and J by 0 bases, with 10 bases between. Here the CDR3 reads CSARGGTRSGANVLTF. As DNA, the CDR3 is TGCAGTGCTAGAGGGGGAACACGCTCTGGGGCCAACGTCCTGACTTTC.

This clonotype has at least ten counts. The chain joins TRBV5-1 to TRBJ2-1, with 12 nucleotides matching TRBD2. Trimming cost V 0 bases and J 8 bases; bases outside gene matches: 3. Germline assignment: CDR1 SGHRS and CDR2 YFSETQ. CDR3 length: 15 residues. The CDR3, as DNA: TGCGCCAGCAGCTTGGTACTAGCGGGAGGAGATGAGCAGTTCTTC. It yields the protein CASSLVLAGGDEQFF.

This clonotype appeared many times. The gene calls are TRBV2 and TRBJ2-1, with TRBD2 as a possible D gene (6 bases). Trimming shortened V by 4 bases and J by 3 bases, and 13 bases separated the two germline ends. The CDR3 loop spans 15 amino acids. Germline lookup yields CDR1 SNHLY and CDR2 FYNNEI. CDR3 nucleotide sequence: TGTGCCAGCAGTGCCCGGGAGCAGTACTACAATGAGCAGTTCTTC. It yields the protein CASSAREQYYNEQFF.

Comments on this clonotype: A much larger clone is a single base away; this may be a read error. The V call is TRBV6-2 or TRBV6-3, the J call TRBJ2-7; D gene uncertain. Germline values: CDR1 MNHEY, CDR2 SVGEGT. V gave up 11 bases and J gave up 3 bases, with 11 bases separating them. This CDR3 comprises 11 residues. The CDR3 here is CAARVVYEQYF. DNA for the CDR3: TGTGCCGCTCGGGTCGTCTACGAGCAGTACTTC.

The CDR3 bases are TGCAGTGCTAGTCCGGGGGTGGAGACCCAGTACTTC. Translating gives CSASPGVETQYF. The V call is TRBV20-1, the J call TRBJ2-5; D might be TRBD2 (6 bases). CDR3 size: 12 residues. Germline V gene lookup returns CDR1 DFQATT and CDR2 SNEGSKA (reference sequence). V shed 3 bases and J shed 5 bases, with 10 bases lying between them.

This clonotype was detected a few times. The rearrangement uses TRBV7-2 and TRBJ2-7, with 7 bases fitting TRBD2. CDR3 length: 15 residues. Losses at the gene ends were 4 bases for V and 0 bases for J; bases not matched to a gene: 6. Germline values: CDR1 SGHTA, CDR2 FQGNSA. The CDR3 bases are TGTGCCAGCAGCTCCTCGGGCGGGAGCTCCTACGAGCAGTACTTC. Its translation: CASSSSGGSSYEQYF.

This clonotype was counted many times. The chain carries TRBV29-1 and TRBJ2-3; 9 nucleotides agree with TRBD2. With V trimmed by 7 bases and J by 4 bases, 9 bases remained unmatched. Per the germline V gene, CDR1 is SQVTM and CDR2 is ANQGSEA. The CDR3 spans 14 residues. CDR3 in amino acids: CSALEAGGADTQYF. The CDR3 nucleotides read TGCAGCGCACTAGAAGCGGGAGGCGCAGATACGCAGTATTTT.

This clonotype was counted a few times. The chain couples TRBV5-4 to TRBJ2-2, with D maybe TRBD2 (5 bases). V was clipped by 4 bases and J by 0 bases, with 13 bases between them. CDR1 is SGHNT, CDR2 YYREEE, per germline (reference sequence). CDR3 length: 16 amino acids. CDR3 region: CASSRFSASNTGELFF. The CDR3 DNA is TGTGCCAGCAGCCGCTTTAGCGCCTCGAACACCGGGGAGCTGTTTTTT.

This clonotype was detected many times. The rearrangement uses TRBV7-2 and TRBJ2-5, with 7 bases identical to TRBD1. Germline CDR1 SGHTA, CDR2 FQGNSA. V lost 7 bases and J lost 2; bases outside the gene matches: 4. This CDR3 is 13 amino acids long. CDR3 protein: CASKTGVQETQYF. DNA of the CDR3: TGTGCCAGCAAAACAGGGGTACAAGAGACCCAGTACTTC.

This clonotype was detected only a few times. This chain joins TRBV25-1 and TRBJ2-6; D call uncertain. CDR1 and CDR2 (germline): MGHDK, SYGVNS. The CDR3 consists of 15 residues. The V and J ends lost 3 bases and 4 bases respectively, with 10 bases between them. The CDR3 DNA sequence: TGTGCCAGCAGTGATGAATCCTCCGGGGCCAACGTCCTGACTTTC. Translated, it gives CASSDESSGANVLTF.

This clonotype was counted ten times or more. This chain uses TRBV18 with TRBJ2-3; 7 nucleotides match TRBD1. From germline, CDR1 is KGHSH and CDR2 LQKENI. J lost 2 bases, V lost 5 bases, and 7 bases had no gene match. CDR3 size: 15 residues. CDR3 coding DNA: TGTGCCAGCTCAAGTGGGACAGCCGACACAGATACGCAGTATTTT. Protein product: CASSSGTADTDTQYF.